The 7 T cell receptor beta chains listed next were all sequenced from one sample in a study of T cells in tumors after PD-1 blockade. The method was immunoSEQ multiplex PCR; TCRdb's version includes in-frame clones alone and lacks a portion of them. The sample includes tens of thousands of clones, around 80% seen only once; the top ten take 30% to 40%. The sample here was PBMCs, taken before anti-PD-1 treatment. The receptor source for this set is a human donor with basal cell carcinoma.

The V and J genes are TRBV5-1 and TRBJ2-5; tentatively, D is TRBD1 (7 bases). Looked up from germline, CDR1 is SGHRS and CDR2 is YFSETQ. The CDR3 is made up of 13 amino acids. Trimming removed 2 bases at V and 4 bases at J, with 9 bases between. The CDR3 DNA is TGCGCCAGCAGCTTTCAGGGGGGAGAGACCCAGTACTTC. Protein product: CASSFQGGETQYF.

The chain couples TRBV18 to TRBJ1-2; D is undetermined. Germline V lookup: CDR1 KGHSH, CDR2 LQKENI. This CDR3 contains 17 residues. V was pared by 4 bases and J by 3 bases, with 21 bases between. In nucleotides, the CDR3 is TGTGCCAGCTCACTCAACGGGGATGAGGGTGCCCACTATGGCTACACCTTC. Encoded protein: CASSLNGDEGAHYGYTF. Filled out from reference TRBV18 and TRBJ1-2, the complete variable domain reads NAGVMQNPRHLVRRRGQEARLRCSPMKGHSHVYWYRQLPEEGLKFMVYLQKENIIDESGMPKERFSAEFPKEGPSILRIQQVVRGDSAAYFCASSLNGDEGAHYGYTFGSGTRLTVV.

Comments on this clone: In the same sample, other DNA sequences code for this CDR3. This chain uses TRBV2 with TRBJ2-7; 9 bases map to TRBD1. The CDR3 runs to 12 residues. Germline CDR1 SNHLY, CDR2 FYNNEI. V gave up 6 bases and J gave up 4 bases; unmatched junction bases: 1. The CDR3 is CASSGQGYEQYF. The CDR3 region has the DNA TGTGCCAGCAGCGGACAGGGGTACGAGCAGTACTTC.

This clone came up a few times. The chain carries TRBV7-8 and TRBJ1-6; D perhaps matches TRBD1 (5 bases). This CDR3 is built from 16 residues. V was clipped by 5 bases and J by 6 bases, with 17 bases between them. Per germline, CDR1 SGHVS and CDR2 FQNEAQ. CDR3 bases: TGTGCCAGCAGCGAAGATGTCGCGAGGGGTAATTCACCCCTCCACTTT. It codes for CASSEDVARGNSPLHF.

This clone was recorded once. The V gene is TRBV5-1, the J gene TRBJ1-1; unclear D gene. CDR1 SGHRS and CDR2 YFSETQ come from the germline V gene. Between the trimmed V and J ends, which lost 5 bases and 1 base, there was a span of 6 bases. This CDR3 spans 12 amino acids. DNA of the CDR3: TGCGCCAGCAGGGTGTCGAACACTGAAGCTTTCTTT. Its protein is CASRVSNTEAFF. Full variable domain (remainder filled in from reference TRBV5-1 and TRBJ1-1): KAGVTQTPRYLIKTRGQQVTLSCSPISGHRSVSWYQQTPGQGLQFLFEYFSETQRNKGNFPGRFSGRQFSNSRSEMNVSTLELGDSALYLCASRVSNTEAFFGQGTRLTVV.

The chain combines TRBV2 with TRBJ1-1; D is unclear. The ends were cut back, 0 bases at V and 0 bases at J, with 14 bases in the middle. The CDR3 has 17 amino acids. CDR1 and CDR2 (germline): SNHLY, FYNNEI. The CDR3 region has the DNA TGTGCCAGCAGTGAAGCGCTAGGGATCCGAATGAACACTGAAGCTTTCTTT. It translates to CASSEALGIRMNTEAFF. Filled out from reference TRBV2 and TRBJ1-1, the complete variable domain reads EPEVTQTPSHQVTQMGQEVILRCVPISNHLYFYWYRQILGQKVEFLVSFYNNEISEKSEIFDDQFSVERPDGSNFTLKIRSTKLEDSAMYFCASSEALGIRMNTEAFFGQGTRLTVV.

The table lists this clone with many counts. The chain joins TRBV4-3 to TRBJ1-2; TRBD1 is a possible D gene (6 bases). V was pared by 5 bases and J by 2 bases, with 15 bases between. The germline V gene encodes CDR1 LGHNA and CDR2 YSLEER. The CDR3 contains 15 residues. CDR3 DNA: TGCGCCAGCAGCGTTGACAGGACCTGGAACTATGGCTACACCTTC. It yields the protein CASSVDRTWNYGYTF.